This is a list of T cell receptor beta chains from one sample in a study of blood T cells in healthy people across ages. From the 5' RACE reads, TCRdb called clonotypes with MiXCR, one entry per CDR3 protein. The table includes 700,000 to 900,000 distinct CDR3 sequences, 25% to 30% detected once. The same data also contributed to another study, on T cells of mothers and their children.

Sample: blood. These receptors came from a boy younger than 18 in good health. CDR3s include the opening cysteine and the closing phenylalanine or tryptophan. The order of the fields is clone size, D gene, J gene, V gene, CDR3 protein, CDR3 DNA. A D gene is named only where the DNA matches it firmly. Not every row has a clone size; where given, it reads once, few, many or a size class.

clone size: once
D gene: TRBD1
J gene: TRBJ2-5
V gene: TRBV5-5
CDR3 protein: CASSSWKTGLGETQYF
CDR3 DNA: TGTGCCAGCAGCTCCTGGAAGACAGGGCTTGGGGAGACCCAGTACTTC

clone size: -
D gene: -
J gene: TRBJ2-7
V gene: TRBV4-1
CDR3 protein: CASSQRAPSYEQYF
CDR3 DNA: TGCGCCAGCAGCCAAAGGGCTCCCTCCTACGAGCAGTACTTC

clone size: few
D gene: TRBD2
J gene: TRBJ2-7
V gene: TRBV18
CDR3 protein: CASSPGLAGDIWDEQYF
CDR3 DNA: TGTGCCAGCTCACCAGGCCTAGCGGGGGATATTTGGGACGAGCAGTACTTC

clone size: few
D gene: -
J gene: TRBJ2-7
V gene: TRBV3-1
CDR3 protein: CASSPQGTGAHEQYF
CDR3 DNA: TGTGCCAGCAGCCCCCAGGGCACCGGGGCGCACGAGCAGTACTTC

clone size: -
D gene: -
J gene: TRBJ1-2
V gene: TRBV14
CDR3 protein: CASSPLEGVNYGYTF
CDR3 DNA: TGTGCCAGCAGCCCTCTTGAGGGGGTTAACTATGGCTACACCTTC

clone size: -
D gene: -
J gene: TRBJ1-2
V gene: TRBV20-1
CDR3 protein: CSARVVQGIGSYTF
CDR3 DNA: TGCAGTGCTAGAGTCGTCCAGGGAATAGGGAGCTACACCTTC

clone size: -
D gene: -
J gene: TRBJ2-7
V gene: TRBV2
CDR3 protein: CASMYGAGAPYEQYF
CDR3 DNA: TGTGCCAGTATGTACGGGGCAGGGGCCCCCTACGAGCAGTACTTC

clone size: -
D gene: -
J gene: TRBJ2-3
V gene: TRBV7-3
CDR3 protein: CASSTGNTQYF
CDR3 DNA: TGTGCCAGCAGCACAGGGAATACGCAGTATTTT

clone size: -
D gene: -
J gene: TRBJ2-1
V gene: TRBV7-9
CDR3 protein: CASSLGAGTYNEQFF
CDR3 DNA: TGTGCCAGCAGCTTGGGGGCAGGGACCTACAATGAGCAGTTCTTC

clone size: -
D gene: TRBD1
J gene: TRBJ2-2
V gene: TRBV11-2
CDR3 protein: CASRGWTGGGGTGELFF
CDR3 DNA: TGTGCCAGCAGAGGTTGGACAGGGGGAGGTGGGACCGGGGAGCTGTTTTTT

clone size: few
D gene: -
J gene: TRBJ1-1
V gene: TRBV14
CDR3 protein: CASSQRLMNTEAFF
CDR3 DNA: TGTGCCAGCAGCCAAAGGCTCATGAACACTGAAGCTTTCTTT

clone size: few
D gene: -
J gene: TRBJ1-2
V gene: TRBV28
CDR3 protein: CASTHGIGYTF
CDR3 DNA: TGTGCCAGCACTCACGGGATTGGCTACACCTTC

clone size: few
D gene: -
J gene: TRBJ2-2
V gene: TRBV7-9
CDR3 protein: CAYWGANTGELFF
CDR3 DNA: TGTGCCTATTGGGGGGCGAACACCGGGGAGCTGTTTTTT

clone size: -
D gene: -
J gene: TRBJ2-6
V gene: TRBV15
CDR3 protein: CATSRDERQTGANVLTF
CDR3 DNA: TGTGCCACCAGCAGAGATGAACGGCAGACTGGGGCCAACGTCCTGACCTTC

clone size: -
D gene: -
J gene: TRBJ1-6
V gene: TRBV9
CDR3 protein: CASSRGPPAYNSPLHF
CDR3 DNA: TGTGCCAGCAGCCGCGGACCGCCGGCCTATAATTCACCCCTCCACTTT

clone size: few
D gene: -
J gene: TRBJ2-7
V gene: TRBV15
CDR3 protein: CATSRSGVSYEQYF
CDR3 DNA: TGTGCCACCAGCAGATCAGGGGTCTCCTACGAGCAGTACTTC

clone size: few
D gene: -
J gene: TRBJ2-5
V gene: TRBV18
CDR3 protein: CASSPPGKEETQYF
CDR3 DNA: TGTGCCAGCTCACCACCTGGCAAGGAAGAGACCCAGTACTTC

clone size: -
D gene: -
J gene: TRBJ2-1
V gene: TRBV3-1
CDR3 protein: CASSYIRNEQFF
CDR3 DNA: TGTGCCAGCAGCTACATTCGGAATGAGCAGTTCTTC

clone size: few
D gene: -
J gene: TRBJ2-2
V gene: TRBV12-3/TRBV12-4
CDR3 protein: CASSNQGGDGELFF
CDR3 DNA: TGTGCCAGCAGTAACCAGGGGGGGGACGGGGAGCTGTTTTTT

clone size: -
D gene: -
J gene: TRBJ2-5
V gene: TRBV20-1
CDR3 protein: CSASGRQETQYF
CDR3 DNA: TGCAGTGCTAGCGGCAGGCAAGAGACCCAGTACTTC

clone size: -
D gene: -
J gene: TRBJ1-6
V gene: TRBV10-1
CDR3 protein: CASRRDLNSPLHF
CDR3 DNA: TGCGCCAGCAGGAGGGACCTTAATTCGCCCCTCCACTTT

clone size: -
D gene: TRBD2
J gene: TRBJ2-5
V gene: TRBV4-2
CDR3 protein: CASSSSSGTSGNYQETQYF
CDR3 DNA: TGTGCCAGCAGCTCTTCGTCCGGGACTAGCGGAAATTACCAAGAGACCCAGTACTTC

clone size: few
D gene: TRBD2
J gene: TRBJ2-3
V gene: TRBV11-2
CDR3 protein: CASSLGLLAGGRNTQYF
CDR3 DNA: TGTGCCAGCAGCTTAGGACTCCTAGCGGGGGGGAGAAATACGCAGTATTTT

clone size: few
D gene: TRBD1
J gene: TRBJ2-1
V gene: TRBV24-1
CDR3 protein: CATSDPRTGGYNEQFF
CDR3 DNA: TGTGCCACCAGTGACCCTCGGACAGGGGGGTACAATGAGCAGTTCTTC

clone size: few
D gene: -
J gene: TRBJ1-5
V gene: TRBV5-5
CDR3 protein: CASSDSRSNQPQHF
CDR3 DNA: TGTGCCAGCAGCGATTCCAGGAGCAATCAGCCCCAGCATTTT

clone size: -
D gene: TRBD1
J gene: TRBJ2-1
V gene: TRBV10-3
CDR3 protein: CAISGPTGSLSDEQFF
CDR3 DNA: TGTGCCATCAGTGGACCGACAGGGAGTTTGAGCGATGAGCAGTTCTTC

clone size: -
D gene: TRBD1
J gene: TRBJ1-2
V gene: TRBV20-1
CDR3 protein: CSARDSGTGGLLSGYTF
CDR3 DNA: TGCAGTGCTAGAGATTCCGGGACAGGGGGCTTATTGAGCGGCTACACCTTC

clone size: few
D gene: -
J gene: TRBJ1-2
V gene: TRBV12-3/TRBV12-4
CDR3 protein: CASSPERDRGYTF
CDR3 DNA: TGTGCCAGCAGTCCTGAACGGGATCGGGGCTACACCTTC

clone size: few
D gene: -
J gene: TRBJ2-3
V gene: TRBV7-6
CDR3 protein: CASSLGRPSDTQYF
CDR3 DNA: TGTGCCAGCAGCTTAGGGCGCCCCAGCGATACGCAGTATTTT

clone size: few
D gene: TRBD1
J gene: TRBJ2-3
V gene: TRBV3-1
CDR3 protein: CASSQVDRATDTQYF
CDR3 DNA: TGTGCCAGCAGCCAAGTGGACAGGGCCACAGATACGCAGTATTTT

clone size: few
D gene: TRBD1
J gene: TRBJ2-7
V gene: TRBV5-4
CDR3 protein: CASSLAQGPTYEQYF
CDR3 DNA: TGTGCCAGCAGCTTGGCACAGGGGCCGACTTACGAGCAGTACTTC

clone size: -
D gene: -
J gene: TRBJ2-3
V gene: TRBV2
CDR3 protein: CASRDSSGSDTQYF
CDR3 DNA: TGTGCCAGCAGGGACAGTTCGGGGAGTGATACGCAGTATTTT

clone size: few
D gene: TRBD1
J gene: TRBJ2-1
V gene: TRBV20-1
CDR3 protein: CSARGWTGDLDEQFF
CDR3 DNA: TGCAGTGCTAGAGGGTGGACAGGGGATTTAGATGAGCAGTTCTTC

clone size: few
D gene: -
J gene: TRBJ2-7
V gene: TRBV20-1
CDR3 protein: CSALTNSYEQYF
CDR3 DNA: TGCAGTGCTCTCACAAACTCCTACGAGCAGTACTTC

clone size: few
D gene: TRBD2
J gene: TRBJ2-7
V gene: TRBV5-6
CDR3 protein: CASSVLLAGRSYEQYF
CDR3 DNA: TGTGCCAGCAGCGTTCTTTTAGCGGGGAGGTCCTACGAGCAGTACTTC

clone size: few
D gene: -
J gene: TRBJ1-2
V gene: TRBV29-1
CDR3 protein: CSEYGQGANYGYTF
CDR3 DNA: TGCAGCGAGTACGGGCAGGGAGCTAACTATGGCTACACCTTC

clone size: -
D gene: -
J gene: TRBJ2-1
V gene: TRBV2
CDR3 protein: CASSVEYAEQFF
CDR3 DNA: TGTGCCAGCAGTGTAGAGTATGCTGAGCAGTTCTTC

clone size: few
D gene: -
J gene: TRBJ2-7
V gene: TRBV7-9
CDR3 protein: CASTYGSYEQYF
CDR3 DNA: TGTGCCAGCACCTACGGGAGCTACGAGCAGTACTTC

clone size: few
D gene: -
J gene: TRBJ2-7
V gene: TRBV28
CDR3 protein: CASSPPRQGNSYEQYF
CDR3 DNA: TGTGCCAGCAGTCCCCCACGCCAGGGGAACTCCTACGAGCAGTACTTC

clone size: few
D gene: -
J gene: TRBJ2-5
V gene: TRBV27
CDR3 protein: CASSLLGKTETQYF
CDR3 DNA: TGTGCCAGCAGTTTATTAGGGAAGACGGAGACCCAGTACTTC

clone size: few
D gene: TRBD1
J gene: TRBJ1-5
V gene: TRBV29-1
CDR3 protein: CSVFSGTGSNQPQHF
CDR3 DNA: TGCAGCGTATTCTCCGGGACAGGGAGCAATCAGCCCCAGCATTTT

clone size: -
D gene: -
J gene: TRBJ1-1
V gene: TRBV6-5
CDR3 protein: CASSYAMGRVNTEAFF
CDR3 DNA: TGTGCCAGCAGTTACGCCATGGGGCGGGTGAACACTGAAGCTTTCTTT

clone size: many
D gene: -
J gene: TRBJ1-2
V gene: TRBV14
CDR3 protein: CASSPGISYGYTF
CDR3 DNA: TGTGCCAGCAGCCCGGGGATTTCCTATGGCTACACCTTC

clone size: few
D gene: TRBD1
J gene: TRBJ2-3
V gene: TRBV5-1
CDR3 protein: CASSFGGGTGSDTQYF
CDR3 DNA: TGCGCCAGCAGCTTTGGTGGGGGGACAGGTTCAGATACGCAGTATTTT

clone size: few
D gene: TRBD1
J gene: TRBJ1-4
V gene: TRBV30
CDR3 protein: CAWSPRDSMLRGVFF
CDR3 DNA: TGTGCCTGGAGTCCACGGGACAGTATGTTAAGAGGGGTGTTTTTT

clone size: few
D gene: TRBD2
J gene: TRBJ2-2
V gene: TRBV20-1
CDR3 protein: CSAPSGGSNTGELFF
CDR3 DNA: TGCAGTGCTCCTAGCGGGGGCTCGAACACCGGGGAGCTGTTTTTT

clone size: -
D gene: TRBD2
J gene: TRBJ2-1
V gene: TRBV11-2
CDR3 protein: CASSSHPLAGAEQFF
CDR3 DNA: TGTGCCAGTAGCTCTCACCCTCTAGCGGGGGCTGAGCAGTTCTTC

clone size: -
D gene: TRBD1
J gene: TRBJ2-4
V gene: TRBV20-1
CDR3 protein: CSATLTGGAKNIQYF
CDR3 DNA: TGCAGTGCTACACTGACAGGGGGTGCCAAAAACATTCAGTACTTC